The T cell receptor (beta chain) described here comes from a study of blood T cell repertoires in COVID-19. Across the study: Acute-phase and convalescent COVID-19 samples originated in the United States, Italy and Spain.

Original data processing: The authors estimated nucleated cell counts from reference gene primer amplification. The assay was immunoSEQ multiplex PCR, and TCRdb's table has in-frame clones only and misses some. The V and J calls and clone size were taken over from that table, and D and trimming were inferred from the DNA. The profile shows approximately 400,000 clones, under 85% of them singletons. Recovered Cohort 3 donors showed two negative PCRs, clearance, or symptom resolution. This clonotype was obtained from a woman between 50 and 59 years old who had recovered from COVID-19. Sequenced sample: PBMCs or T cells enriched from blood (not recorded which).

CDR3 in amino acids: CADSRAPGETQYF. The CDR3 bases are TGTGCCGACTCGAGAGCCCCTGGGGAGACCCAGTACTTC. The gene calls are TRBV6-5 and TRBJ2-5; D gene ambiguous. Deletions cut 11 bases from V and 5 bases from J, with 18 bases between. Looked up from germline, CDR1 is MNHEY and CDR2 is SVGAGI. The CDR3 spans 13 residues.